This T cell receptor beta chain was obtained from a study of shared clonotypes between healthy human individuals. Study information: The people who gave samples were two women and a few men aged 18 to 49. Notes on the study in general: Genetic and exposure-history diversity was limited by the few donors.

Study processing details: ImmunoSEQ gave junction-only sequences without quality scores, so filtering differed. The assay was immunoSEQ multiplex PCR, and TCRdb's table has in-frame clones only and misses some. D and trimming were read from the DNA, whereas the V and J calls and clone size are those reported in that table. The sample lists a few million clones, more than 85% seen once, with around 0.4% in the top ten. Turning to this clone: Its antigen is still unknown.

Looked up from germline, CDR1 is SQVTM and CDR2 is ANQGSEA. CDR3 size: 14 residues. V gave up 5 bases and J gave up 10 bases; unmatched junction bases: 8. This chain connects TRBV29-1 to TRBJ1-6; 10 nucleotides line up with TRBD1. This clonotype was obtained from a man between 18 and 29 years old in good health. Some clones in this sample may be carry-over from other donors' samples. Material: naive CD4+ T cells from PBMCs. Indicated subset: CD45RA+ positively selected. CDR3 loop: CSVNTGTGDSPLHF. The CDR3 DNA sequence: TGCAGCGTTAACACCGGGACAGGGGACTCACCCCTCCACTTT.